This entry concerns a single T cell receptor beta chain. This entry belongs to a study of blood T cell repertoires in COVID-19. Germline V gene lookup returns CDR1 SEHNR and CDR2 FQNEAQ (reference sequence). The trim removed 3 bases at V and 1 base at J, leaving 2 bases unmatched. The CDR3 sequence is 17 residues long. Only in-frame clones appear in the TCRdb table, and some are missing; sequencing was by immunoSEQ multiplex PCR. The sample has 250,000 or so clones; around nine tenths are singletons. Sample: peripheral blood. This receptor was identified in a man aged 18 to 30 with active or convalescent COVID-19. The V call is TRBV7-9, the J call TRBJ2-5; 16 positions agree with TRBD2. The CDR3 bases are TGTGCCAGCAGCTTGGGACTAGCGGGGGGGACCCAAGAGACCCAGTACTTC. Translating it yields CASSLGLAGGTQETQYF.